This TCR beta chain was captured in a study of CD8+ T cells in alopecia areata. The V gene end was trimmed by 5 bases and the J gene end by 3 bases; junction bases not matched to a gene: 7. Germline CDR1 is SGDLS and CDR2 is YYNGEE. The length of the CDR3 is 14 residues. This sample's treatment: oral pan-JAK inhibitor, 5-10 mg twice daily. As the sequencing template, cDNA was produced by extracting RNA and reverse transcribing it. The table came from immunoSEQ multiplex PCR; TCRdb's copy has only in-frame clones and leaves some out. The sample lists around 210,000 clones; about 64% were seen once. This specimen consisted of CD4+ T cells sorted from blood, obtained at week 4, from a patient treated with tofacitinib. The V gene is TRBV9, the J gene TRBJ2-7; 8 bases agree with TRBD1. This receptor was identified in a human donor with alopecia areata. CDR3 sequence: CASSDDRGDYEQYF. DNA of the CDR3: TGTGCCAGCAGTGACGACAGGGGAGACTACGAGCAGTACTTC.